This T cell receptor (beta chain) was identified during a study of human T cells and chemical hapten exposure. Study information: Alopecia areata, totalis and universalis patients, mostly female, were included.

Specified time point: patch test 3, about 24 weeks after DPC sensitization. The treatment: therapeutic diphenylcyclopropenone sensitization with weekly scalp DPC. Points from the study as a whole: Expanded TCRs grouped into significantly more large CDR3 similarity clusters than controls produced. Since the donors had alopecia, their immune response may not be the same as that of healthy people. TCRs at a frequency above 1 in 1000 stayed unchanged with DPC sensitization.

This CDR3 region has 13 residues. V dropped 6 bases and J dropped 10; count of bases not matched to a gene: 10. In germline, CDR1 is DFQATT, CDR2 SNEGSKA (reference sequence). TCRdb called the RACE reads again in MiXCR, with one record for every CDR3 protein. The sample records some 91,000 distinct CDR3 sequences, 25% to 35% being singletons. This clonotype was counted a few times. Its antigen is unidentified. The receptor was isolated from a middle-aged man with alopecia areata. Some clones in this sample may be carry-over from other donors' samples. The sample in question was whole blood, obtained in connection with sensitization to the hapten diphenylcyclopropenone (DPC). The V call is TRBV20-1, the J call TRBJ1-1; 11 bases agree with TRBD1. The CDR3 is CSALPGQGVGAFF. The DNA of the CDR3 is TGCAGTGCGCTACCGGGACAGGGGGTAGGAGCTTTCTTT.